Below, 14 T cell receptor beta chains from the same sample are listed, as sequenced in a study of cytomegalovirus exposure and HLA in healthy donors. The PCR had 60 Vbeta and 13 Jbeta primers. TCRdb keeps only in-frame clones here, not all; method: immunoSEQ multiplex PCR. The sample holds 200,000 to 250,000 clones, roughly four fifths seen once. Material: PBMCs. These receptors all come from a woman between 40 and 50 years old in good health and CMV-seronegative.

The genes are TRBV5-1 and TRBJ1-2; D is unclear. Germline-derived CDR1 and CDR2 are SGHRS and YFSETQ. This CDR3 contains 13 residues. Between the trimmed V and J ends, which lost 3 bases and 3 bases, there was a span of 9 bases. In DNA, the CDR3 is TGCGCCAGCAGCTCGGGGTTCCACTATGGCTACACCTTC. Its translation: CASSSGFHYGYTF.

This rearrangement joins TRBV7-9 to TRBJ2-1; D is unresolved. The germline gives CDR1 SEHNR, CDR2 FQNEAQ (reference sequence). The ends were cut back, 5 bases at V and 5 bases at J, with 10 bases in the middle. This CDR3 has 13 amino acids. This CDR3 reads CASSALLHNEQFF. CDR3 nucleotides: TGTGCCAGCAGCGCCCTACTCCACAATGAGCAGTTCTTC.

The chain couples TRBV5-1 to TRBJ1-2, with D unclear. This CDR3 comprises 17 residues. Trimming pared 3 bases from V and 4 bases from J, leaving 22 bases between. The V gene's germline CDR1 is SGHRS and CDR2 YFSETQ. Here the CDR3 reads CASSSYPTSEFLYGYTF. The CDR3 region has the DNA TGCGCCAGCAGCTCCTACCCTACCTCCGAGTTTCTCTATGGCTACACCTTC. Full variable domain (remainder filled in from reference TRBV5-1 and TRBJ1-2): KAGVTQTPRYLIKTRGQQVTLSCSPISGHRSVSWYQQTPGQGLQFLFEYFSETQRNKGNFPGRFSGRQFSNSRSEMNVSTLELGDSALYLCASSSYPTSEFLYGYTFGSGTRLTVV.

V usage is TRBV19 and J usage is TRBJ2-3; 7 bases match TRBD1. This CDR3 has 18 amino acids. After removal of 5 bases from V and 0 bases from J, the junction contained 14 bases not matched to a gene. The germline CDR1 and CDR2 sequences are LNHDA and SQIVND (reference sequence). The DNA for the CDR3 is TGTGCCAGTAGTCCCCTCCGACAGGGAGAGGGAAGCACAGATACGCAGTATTTT. It yields the protein CASSPLRQGEGSTDTQYF.

The J gene is TRBJ1-1, the V gene TRBV5-8, with TRBD1 matching over 9 bases. After removal of 4 bases from V and 1 base from J, the junction contained 8 bases not matched to a gene. CDR1 and CDR2 (germline): SGHTS, YDEGEE. The CDR3 covers 16 residues. CDR3 residues: CASSRTGQGRNTEAFF. CDR3 in DNA: TGTGCCAGCAGCAGGACGGGACAGGGTCGGAACACTGAAGCTTTCTTT.

This clone was detected once. The CDR3 DNA reads as TGTGCCAGCAGTTCTAAGGTCGGGGGGAGCACAGATACGCAGTATTTT. Translating gives CASSSKVGGSTDTQYF. The chain uses TRBV27 and TRBJ2-3; TRBD2 matches at 7 bases. Trimming removed 4 bases from V and 0 bases from J; junction bases left unmatched: 7. The CDR3 consists of 16 residues. In germline, CDR1 is MNHEY, CDR2 SMNVEV (reference sequence).

This clone has a single count. This rearrangement joins TRBV6-4 to TRBJ2-1; 10 nucleotides line up with TRBD2. The CDR3 is 16 residues long. Per the germline V gene, CDR1 is MRHNA and CDR2 is SNTAGT. Trimming removed 7 bases from V and 4 bases from J; junction bases left unmatched: 10. The CDR3, as DNA: TGTGCCAGCACTTGTACCGGGACTAGCGTATACAATGAGCAGTTCTTC. Its translation is CASTCTGTSVYNEQFF.

V gene TRBV30 combines with J gene TRBJ2-5, with D possibly matching TRBD2 (6 bases). Trimming took 2 bases from V and 5 from J, leaving 12 bases between them. Germline values: CDR1 GTSNPN, CDR2 SVGIG (reference sequence). This CDR3 has 13 residues. This CDR3 reads CAWSQPAGETQYF. The CDR3 DNA reads as TGTGCCTGGAGTCAGCCGGCGGGGGAGACCCAGTACTTC.

This clone was seen just once. The chain employs TRBV7-9 and TRBJ1-2; D not certain. The CDR3 loop spans 14 amino acids. In germline, CDR1 is SEHNR, CDR2 FQNEAQ (reference sequence). V lost 1 base and J lost 8, with 14 bases in between. CDR3 loop: CASSLVGSPGGYTF. In nucleotides, the CDR3 is TGTGCCAGCAGCTTAGTCGGGTCTCCTGGAGGCTACACCTTC.

CDR3 amino acids: CASSFRRAKVDIQYF. DNA of the CDR3: TGTGCCAGCAGCTTTCGGCGGGCCAAAGTGGACATTCAGTACTTC. The V gene is TRBV5-4, the J gene TRBJ2-4, with D perhaps TRBD2 (5 bases). V shed 2 bases and J shed 8 bases, with 17 bases lying between them. Germline CDR1 is SGHNT and CDR2 is YYREEE (reference sequence). The CDR3 extends over 15 amino acids.

CDR3 in amino acids: CASSSDRHGYTF. The CDR3 nucleotides read TGCGCCAGCAGTTCCGACAGGCATGGCTACACCTTC. The chain couples TRBV10-2 to TRBJ1-2, with D possibly being TRBD1 (6 bases). Trimming cost V 5 bases and J 6 bases, with 10 bases left between them. The CDR3 covers 12 residues. Germline CDR1 WSHSY, CDR2 SAAADI.

This clone was detected only once. This chain uses TRBV7-2 with TRBJ2-2; no clear D. Germline V gene lookup returns CDR1 SGHTA and CDR2 FQGNSA. V was pared by 5 bases and J by 6 bases, with 7 bases between. This CDR3 is built from 12 residues. The CDR3 spells CASSPTAGELFF. CDR3 bases: TGTGCCAGCAGCCCTACAGCCGGGGAGCTGTTTTTT.

This clone occurred a few times. CDR3 region: CSASDRGAFF. CDR3 DNA: TGCAGTGCTAGCGACAGGGGGGCTTTCTTT. The chain couples TRBV20-1 to TRBJ1-1; 9 bases are shared with TRBD1. This CDR3 is built from 10 residues. Unmatched junction bases numbered 1, after V lost 3 bases and J lost 11 bases. Germline V lookup: CDR1 DFQATT, CDR2 SNEGSKA (reference sequence).

CDR3 bases: TGTGCCAGCAGCCCGGCGACAGGGTGGGTCACAGATACGCAGTATTTT. Encoded protein: CASSPATGWVTDTQYF. This chain links TRBV28 with TRBJ2-3; 7 bases match TRBD1. The CDR3 runs 16 residues. The V segment lost 6 bases and the J segment 2 bases; nucleotides outside the gene matches: 11. CDR1 and CDR2 from the germline V gene are MDHEN and SYDVKM.